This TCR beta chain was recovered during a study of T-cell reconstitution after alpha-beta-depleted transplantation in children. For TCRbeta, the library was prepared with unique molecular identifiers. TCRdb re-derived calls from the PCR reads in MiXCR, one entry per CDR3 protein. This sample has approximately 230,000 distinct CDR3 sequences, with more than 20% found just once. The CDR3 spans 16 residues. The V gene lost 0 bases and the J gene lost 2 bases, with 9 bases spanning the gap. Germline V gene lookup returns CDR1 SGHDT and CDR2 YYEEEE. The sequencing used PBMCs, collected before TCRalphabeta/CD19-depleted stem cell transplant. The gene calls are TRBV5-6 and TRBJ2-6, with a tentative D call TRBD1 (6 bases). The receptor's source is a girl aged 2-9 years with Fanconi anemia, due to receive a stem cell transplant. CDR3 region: CASSLDTGTGANVLTF. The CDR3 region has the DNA TGTGCCAGCAGCTTGGACACAGGGACTGGGGCCAACGTCCTGACTTTC.